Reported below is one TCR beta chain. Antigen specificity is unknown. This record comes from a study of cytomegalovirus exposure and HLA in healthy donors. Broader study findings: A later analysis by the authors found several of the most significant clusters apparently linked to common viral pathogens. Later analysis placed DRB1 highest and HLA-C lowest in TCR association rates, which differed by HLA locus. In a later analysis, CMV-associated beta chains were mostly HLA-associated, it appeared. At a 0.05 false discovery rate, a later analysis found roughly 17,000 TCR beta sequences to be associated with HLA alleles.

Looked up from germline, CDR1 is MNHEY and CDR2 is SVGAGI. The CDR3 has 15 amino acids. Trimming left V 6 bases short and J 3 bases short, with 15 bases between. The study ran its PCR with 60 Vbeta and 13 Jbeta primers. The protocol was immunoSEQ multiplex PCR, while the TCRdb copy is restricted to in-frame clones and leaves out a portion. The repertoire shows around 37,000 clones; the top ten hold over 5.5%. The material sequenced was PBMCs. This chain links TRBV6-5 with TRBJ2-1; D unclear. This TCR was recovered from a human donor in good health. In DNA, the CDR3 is TGTGCCAGCAGCCGCCAAGGAAGGAGCTACAATGAGCAGTTCTTC. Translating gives CASSRQGRSYNEQFF.